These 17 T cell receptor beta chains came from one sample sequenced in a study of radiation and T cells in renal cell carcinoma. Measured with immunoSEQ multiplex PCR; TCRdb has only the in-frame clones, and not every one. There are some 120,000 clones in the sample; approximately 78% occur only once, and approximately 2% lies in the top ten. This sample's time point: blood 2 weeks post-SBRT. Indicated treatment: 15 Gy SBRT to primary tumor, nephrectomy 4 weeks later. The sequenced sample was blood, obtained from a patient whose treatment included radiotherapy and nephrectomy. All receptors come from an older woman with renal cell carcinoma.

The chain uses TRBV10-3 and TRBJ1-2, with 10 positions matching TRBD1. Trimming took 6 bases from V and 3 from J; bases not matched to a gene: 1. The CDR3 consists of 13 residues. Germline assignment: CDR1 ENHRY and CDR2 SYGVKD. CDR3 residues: CAISGTGDYGYTF. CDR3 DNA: TGTGCCATCAGCGGGACAGGGGACTATGGCTACACCTTC.

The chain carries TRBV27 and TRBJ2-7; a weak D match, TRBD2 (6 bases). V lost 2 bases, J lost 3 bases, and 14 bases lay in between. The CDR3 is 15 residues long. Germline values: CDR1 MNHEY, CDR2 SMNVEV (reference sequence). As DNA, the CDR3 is TGTGCCAGCAGTTTAGGGGGGAATCTGTTCTACGAGCAGTACTTC. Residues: CASSLGGNLFYEQYF.

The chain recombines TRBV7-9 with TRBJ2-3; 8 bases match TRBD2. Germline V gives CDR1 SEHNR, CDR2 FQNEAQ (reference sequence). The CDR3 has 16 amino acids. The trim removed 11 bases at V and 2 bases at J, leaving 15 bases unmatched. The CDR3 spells CALSRRLAPNTDTQYF. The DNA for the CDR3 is TGTGCCCTCTCCAGGAGACTAGCGCCTAACACAGATACGCAGTATTTT.

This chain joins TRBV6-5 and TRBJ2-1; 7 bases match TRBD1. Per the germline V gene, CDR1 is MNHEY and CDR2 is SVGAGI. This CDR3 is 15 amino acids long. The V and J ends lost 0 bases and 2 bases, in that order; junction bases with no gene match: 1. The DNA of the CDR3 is TGTGCCAGCAGTTACTCAGGGGGCGCCTACAATGAGCAGTTCTTC. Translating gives CASSYSGGAYNEQFF.

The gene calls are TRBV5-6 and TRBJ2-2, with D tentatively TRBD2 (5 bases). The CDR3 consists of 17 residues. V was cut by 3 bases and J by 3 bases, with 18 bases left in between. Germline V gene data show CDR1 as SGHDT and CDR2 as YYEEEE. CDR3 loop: CASSWAEWTGDTGELFF. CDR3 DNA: TGTGCCAGCAGCTGGGCAGAGTGGACTGGTGACACCGGGGAGCTGTTTTTT.

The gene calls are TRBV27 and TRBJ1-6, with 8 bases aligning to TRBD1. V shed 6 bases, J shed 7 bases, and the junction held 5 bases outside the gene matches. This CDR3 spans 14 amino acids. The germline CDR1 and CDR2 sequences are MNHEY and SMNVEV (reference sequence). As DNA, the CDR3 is TGTGCCAGCAGCCAGGGACAGGTGAATTCACCCCTCCACTTT. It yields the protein CASSQGQVNSPLHF.

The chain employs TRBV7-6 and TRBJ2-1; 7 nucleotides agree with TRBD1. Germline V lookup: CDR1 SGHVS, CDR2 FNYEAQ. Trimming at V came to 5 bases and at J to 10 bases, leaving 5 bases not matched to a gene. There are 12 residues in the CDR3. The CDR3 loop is CASSPGTAEQFF. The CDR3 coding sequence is TGTGCCAGCAGCCCCGGGACAGCGGAGCAGTTCTTC.

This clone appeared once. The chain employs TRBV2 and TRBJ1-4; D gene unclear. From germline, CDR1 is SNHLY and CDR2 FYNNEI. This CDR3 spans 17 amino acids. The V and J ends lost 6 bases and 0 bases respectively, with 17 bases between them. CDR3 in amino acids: CASSTRPLRATNEKLFF. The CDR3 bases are TGTGCCAGCAGCACCCGTCCCCTACGTGCAACTAATGAAAAACTGTTTTTT.

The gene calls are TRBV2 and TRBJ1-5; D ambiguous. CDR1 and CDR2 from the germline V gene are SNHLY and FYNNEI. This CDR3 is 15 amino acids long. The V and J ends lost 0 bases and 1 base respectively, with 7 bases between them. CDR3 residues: CASSEAGQSNQPQHF. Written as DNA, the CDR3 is TGTGCCAGCAGTGAAGCGGGCCAGAGCAATCAGCCCCAGCATTTT.

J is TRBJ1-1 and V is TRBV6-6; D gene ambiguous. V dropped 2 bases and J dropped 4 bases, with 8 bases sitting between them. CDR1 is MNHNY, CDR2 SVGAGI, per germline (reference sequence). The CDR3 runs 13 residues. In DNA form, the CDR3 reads TGTGCCAGCAGTTACCTTGCAGCCACTGAAGCTTTCTTT. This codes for CASSYLAATEAFF.

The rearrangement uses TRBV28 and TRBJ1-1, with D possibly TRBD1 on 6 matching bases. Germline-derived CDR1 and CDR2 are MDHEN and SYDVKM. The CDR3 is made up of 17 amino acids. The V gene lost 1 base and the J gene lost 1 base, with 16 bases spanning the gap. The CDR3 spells CASSLLTGHGWNTEAFF. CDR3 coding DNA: TGTGCCAGCAGTTTATTGACAGGCCATGGGTGGAACACTGAAGCTTTCTTT. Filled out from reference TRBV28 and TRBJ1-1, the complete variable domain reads DVKVTQSSRYLVKRTGEKVFLECVQDMDHENMFWYRQDPGLGLRLIYFSYDVKMKEKGDIPEGYSVSREKKERFSLILESASTNQTSMYLCASSLLTGHGWNTEAFFGQGTRLTVV.

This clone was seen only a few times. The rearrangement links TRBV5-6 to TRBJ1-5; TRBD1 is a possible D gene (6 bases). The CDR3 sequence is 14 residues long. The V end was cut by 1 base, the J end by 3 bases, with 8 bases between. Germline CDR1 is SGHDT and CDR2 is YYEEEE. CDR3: CASSLRTVNQPQHF. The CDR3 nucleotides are TGTGCCAGCAGCTTGCGGACAGTCAATCAGCCCCAGCATTTT.

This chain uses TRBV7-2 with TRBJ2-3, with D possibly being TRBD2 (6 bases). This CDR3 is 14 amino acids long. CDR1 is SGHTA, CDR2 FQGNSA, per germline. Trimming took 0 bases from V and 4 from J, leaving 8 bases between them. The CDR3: CASSLAGTADTQYF. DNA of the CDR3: TGTGCCAGCAGCTTAGCTGGGACTGCAGATACGCAGTATTTT.

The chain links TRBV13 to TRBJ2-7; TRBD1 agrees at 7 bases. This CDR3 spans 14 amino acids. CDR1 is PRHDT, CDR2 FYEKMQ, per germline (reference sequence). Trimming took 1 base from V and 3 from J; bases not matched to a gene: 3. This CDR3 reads CASSLEGADYEQYF. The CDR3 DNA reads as TGTGCCAGCAGCTTAGAGGGGGCAGACTACGAGCAGTACTTC.

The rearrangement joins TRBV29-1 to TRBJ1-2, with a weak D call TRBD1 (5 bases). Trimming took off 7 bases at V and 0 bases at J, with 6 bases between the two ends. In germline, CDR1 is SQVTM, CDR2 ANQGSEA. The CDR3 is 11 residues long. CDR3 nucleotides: TGCAGCGGGGGGTCTAACTATGGCTACACCTTC. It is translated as CSGGSNYGYTF.

For the CDR3, the DNA is TGTGCCAGCTCCATGGGACAGGGGACAGTTAACTATGGCTACACCTTC. Protein sequence: CASSMGQGTVNYGYTF. The chain combines TRBV18 with TRBJ1-2, with 10 bases matching TRBD1. Germline CDR1 reads KGHSH; CDR2 reads LQKENI. This CDR3 has 16 residues. V trimming: 6 bases; J trimming: 1 base; junction bases outside the gene matches: 8.

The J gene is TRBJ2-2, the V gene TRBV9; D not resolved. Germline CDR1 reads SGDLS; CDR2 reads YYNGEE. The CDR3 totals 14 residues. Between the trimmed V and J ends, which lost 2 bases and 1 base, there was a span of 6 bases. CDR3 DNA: TGTGCCAGCAGCGTCAGACAGAACACCGGGGAGCTGTTTTTT. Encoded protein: CASSVRQNTGELFF.